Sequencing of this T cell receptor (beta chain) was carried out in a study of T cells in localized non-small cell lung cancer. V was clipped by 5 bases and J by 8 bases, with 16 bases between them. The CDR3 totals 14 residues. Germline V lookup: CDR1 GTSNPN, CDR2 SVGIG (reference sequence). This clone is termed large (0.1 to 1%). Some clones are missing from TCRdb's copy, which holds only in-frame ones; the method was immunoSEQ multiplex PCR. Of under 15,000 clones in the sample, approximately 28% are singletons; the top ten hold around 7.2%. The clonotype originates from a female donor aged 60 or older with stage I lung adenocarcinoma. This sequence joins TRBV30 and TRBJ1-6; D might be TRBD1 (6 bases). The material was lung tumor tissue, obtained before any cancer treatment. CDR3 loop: CAWYSGHPDSPLHF. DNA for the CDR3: TGTGCCTGGTACTCGGGACATCCGGATTCACCCCTCCACTTT.